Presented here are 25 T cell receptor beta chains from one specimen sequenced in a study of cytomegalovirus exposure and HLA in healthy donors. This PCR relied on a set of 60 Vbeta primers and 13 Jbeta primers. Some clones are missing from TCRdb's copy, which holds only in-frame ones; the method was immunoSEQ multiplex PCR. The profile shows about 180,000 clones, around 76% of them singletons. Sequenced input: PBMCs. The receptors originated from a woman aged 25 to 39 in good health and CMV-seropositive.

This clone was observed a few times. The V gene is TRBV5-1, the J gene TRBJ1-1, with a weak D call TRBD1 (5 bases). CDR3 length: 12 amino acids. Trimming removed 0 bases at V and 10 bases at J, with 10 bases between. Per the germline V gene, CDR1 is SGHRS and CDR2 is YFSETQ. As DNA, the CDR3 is TGCGCCAGCAGCTTGGCGCTGGACACAGCTTTCTTT. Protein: CASSLALDTAFF. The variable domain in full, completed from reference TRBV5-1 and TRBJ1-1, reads KAGVTQTPRYLIKTRGQQVTLSCSPISGHRSVSWYQQTPGQGLQFLFEYFSETQRNKGNFPGRFSGRQFSNSRSEMNVSTLELGDSALYLCASSLALDTAFFGQGTRLTVV.

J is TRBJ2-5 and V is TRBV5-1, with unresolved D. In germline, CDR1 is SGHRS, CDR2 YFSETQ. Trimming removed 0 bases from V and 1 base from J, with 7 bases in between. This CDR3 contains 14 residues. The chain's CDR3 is CASSLELFQETQYF. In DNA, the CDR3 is TGCGCCAGCAGCTTGGAACTATTCCAAGAGACCCAGTACTTC. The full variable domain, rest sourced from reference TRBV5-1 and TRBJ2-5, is KAGVTQTPRYLIKTRGQQVTLSCSPISGHRSVSWYQQTPGQGLQFLFEYFSETQRNKGNFPGRFSGRQFSNSRSEMNVSTLELGDSALYLCASSLELFQETQYFGPGTRLLVL.

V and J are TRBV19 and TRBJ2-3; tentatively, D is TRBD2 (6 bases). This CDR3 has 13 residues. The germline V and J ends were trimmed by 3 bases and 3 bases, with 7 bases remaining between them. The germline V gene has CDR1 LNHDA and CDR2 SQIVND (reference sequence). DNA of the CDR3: TGTGCCAGTAGTATCGGGGGAACAGATACGCAGTATTTT. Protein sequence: CASSIGGTDTQYF.

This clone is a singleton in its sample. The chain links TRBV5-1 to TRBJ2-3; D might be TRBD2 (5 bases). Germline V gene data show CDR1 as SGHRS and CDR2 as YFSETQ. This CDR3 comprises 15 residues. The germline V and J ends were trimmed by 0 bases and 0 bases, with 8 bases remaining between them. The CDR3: CASSLVAWSTDTQYF. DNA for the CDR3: TGCGCCAGCAGCTTGGTAGCGTGGAGCACAGATACGCAGTATTTT.

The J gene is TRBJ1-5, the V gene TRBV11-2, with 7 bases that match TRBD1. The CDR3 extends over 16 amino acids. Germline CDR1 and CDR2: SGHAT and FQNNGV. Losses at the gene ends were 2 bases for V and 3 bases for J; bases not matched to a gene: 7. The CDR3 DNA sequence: TGTGCCAGCAGCTTACTCCCAGGGGGACTCAATCAGCCCCAGCATTTT. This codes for CASSLLPGGLNQPQHF.

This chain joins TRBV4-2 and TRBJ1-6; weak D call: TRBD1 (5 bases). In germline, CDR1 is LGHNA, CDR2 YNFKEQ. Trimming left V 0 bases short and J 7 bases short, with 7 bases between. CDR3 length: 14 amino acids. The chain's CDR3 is CASSQEQENSPLHF. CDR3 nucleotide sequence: TGTGCCAGCAGCCAAGAACAGGAGAATTCACCCCTCCACTTT.

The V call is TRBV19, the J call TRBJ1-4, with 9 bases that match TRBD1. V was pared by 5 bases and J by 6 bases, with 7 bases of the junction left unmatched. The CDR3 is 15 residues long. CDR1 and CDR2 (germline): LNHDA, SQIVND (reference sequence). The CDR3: CASSVSGTGYEKLFF. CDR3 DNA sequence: TGTGCCAGTAGTGTCTCCGGGACAGGGTATGAAAAACTGTTTTTT.

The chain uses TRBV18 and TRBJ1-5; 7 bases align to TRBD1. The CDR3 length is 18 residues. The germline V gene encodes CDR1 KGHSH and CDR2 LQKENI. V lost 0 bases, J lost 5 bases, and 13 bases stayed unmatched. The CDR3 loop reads CASSPPPDRAGYYQPQHF. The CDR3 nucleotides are TGTGCCAGCTCACCACCCCCTGACAGGGCAGGTTATTATCAGCCCCAGCATTTT. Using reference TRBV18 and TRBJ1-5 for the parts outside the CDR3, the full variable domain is NAGVMQNPRHLVRRRGQEARLRCSPMKGHSHVYWYRQLPEEGLKFMVYLQKENIIDESGMPKERFSAEFPKEGPSILRIQQVVRGDSAAYFCASSPPPDRAGYYQPQHFGDGTRLSIL.

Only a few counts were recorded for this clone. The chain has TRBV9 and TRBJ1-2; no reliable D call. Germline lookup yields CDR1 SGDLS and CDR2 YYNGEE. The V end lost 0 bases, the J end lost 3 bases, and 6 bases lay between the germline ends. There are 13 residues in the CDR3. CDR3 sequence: CASSVERDYGYTF. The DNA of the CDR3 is TGTGCCAGCAGCGTAGAGAGAGACTATGGCTACACCTTC.

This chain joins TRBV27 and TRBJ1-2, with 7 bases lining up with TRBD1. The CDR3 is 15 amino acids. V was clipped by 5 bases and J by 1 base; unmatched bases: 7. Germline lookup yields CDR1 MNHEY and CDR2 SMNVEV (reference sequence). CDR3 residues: CASSPGTVLNYGYTF. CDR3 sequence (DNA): TGTGCCAGCAGTCCGGGGACAGTACTTAACTATGGCTACACCTTC.

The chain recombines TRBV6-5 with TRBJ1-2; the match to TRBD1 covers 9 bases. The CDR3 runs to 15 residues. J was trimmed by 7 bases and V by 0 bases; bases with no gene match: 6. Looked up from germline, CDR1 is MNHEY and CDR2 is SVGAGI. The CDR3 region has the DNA TGTGCCAGCAGTTACTCCCCCGGGACAGGGTTTGGCTACACCTTC. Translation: CASSYSPGTGFGYTF.

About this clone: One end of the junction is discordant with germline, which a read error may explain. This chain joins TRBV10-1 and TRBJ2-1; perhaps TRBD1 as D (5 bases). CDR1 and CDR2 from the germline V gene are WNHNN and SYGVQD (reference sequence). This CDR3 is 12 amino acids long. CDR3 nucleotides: TGCGCCAGCTCGGACATATACAATGAGCGGTTCTTC. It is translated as CASSDIYNERFF.

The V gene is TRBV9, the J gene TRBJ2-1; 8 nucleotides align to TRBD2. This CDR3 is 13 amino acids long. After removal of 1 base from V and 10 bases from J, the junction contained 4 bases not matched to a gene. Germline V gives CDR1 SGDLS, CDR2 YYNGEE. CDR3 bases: TGTGCCAGCAGCGTACGGCTAGCGGGCGAGCAGTTCTTC. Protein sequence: CASSVRLAGEQFF.

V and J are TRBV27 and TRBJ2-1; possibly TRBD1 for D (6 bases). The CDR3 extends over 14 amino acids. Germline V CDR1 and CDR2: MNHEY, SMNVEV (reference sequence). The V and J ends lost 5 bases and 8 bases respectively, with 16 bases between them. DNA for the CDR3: TGTGCCAGCAGTCTAAGTACAGGGAGCGATGAGCAGTTCTTC. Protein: CASSLSTGSDEQFF.

CDR3 DNA: TGTGCCAGCAGCTTGACAGGACAAGCACGTTCACCCCTCCACTTT. Its protein product is CASSLTGQARSPLHF. The chain couples TRBV5-6 to TRBJ1-6; perhaps TRBD1 as D (5 bases). CDR3 length equals 15 residues. Germline loops: CDR1 SGHDT, CDR2 YYEEEE. V lost 1 base and J 9 bases, leaving 14 bases between the germline ends.

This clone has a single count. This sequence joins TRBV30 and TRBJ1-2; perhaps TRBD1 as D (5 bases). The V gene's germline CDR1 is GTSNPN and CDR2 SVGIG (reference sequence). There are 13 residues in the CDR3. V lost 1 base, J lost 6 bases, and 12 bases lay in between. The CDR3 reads CAWSENARDGYTF. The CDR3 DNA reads TGTGCCTGGAGTGAGAACGCCAGGGATGGCTACACCTTC.

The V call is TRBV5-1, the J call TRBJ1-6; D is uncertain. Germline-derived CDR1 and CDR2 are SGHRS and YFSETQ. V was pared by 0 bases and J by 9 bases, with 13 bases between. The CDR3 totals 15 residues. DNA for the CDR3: TGCGCCAGCAGCTTGGTTGGGGAGGCGGGTTCACCCCTCCACTTT. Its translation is CASSLVGEAGSPLHF.

The CDR3 nucleotides read TGTGCCAGCAGCCGGGGGGGCCTTAGCTACCCCGCAGATACGCAGTATTTT. This gives the protein CASSRGGLSYPADTQYF. This sequence joins TRBV5-4 and TRBJ2-3, with 8 bases lining up with TRBD2. The CDR3 consists of 17 residues. V was clipped by 4 bases and J by 4 bases; unmatched bases: 14. In germline, CDR1 is SGHNT, CDR2 YYREEE (reference sequence).

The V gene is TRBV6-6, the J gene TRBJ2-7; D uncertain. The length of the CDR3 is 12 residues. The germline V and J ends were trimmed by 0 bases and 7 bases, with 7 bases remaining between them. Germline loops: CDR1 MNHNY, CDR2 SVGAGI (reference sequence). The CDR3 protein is CASSYSPEEQYF. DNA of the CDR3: TGTGCCAGCAGTTACTCGCCGGAGGAGCAGTACTTC.

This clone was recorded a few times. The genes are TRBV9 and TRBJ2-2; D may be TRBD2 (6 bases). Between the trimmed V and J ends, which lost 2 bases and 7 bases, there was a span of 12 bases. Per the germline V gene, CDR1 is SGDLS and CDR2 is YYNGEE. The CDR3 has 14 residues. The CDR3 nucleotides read TGTGCCAGCAGCGTTAAGGTCGGGAGCGGGGAGCTGTTTTTT. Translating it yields CASSVKVGSGELFF.

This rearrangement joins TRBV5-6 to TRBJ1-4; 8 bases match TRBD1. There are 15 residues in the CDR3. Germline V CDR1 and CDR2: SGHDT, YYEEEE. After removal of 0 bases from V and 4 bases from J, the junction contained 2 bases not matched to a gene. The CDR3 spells CASSLVGQGNEKLFF. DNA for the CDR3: TGTGCCAGCAGCTTGGTCGGACAGGGTAATGAAAAACTGTTTTTT.

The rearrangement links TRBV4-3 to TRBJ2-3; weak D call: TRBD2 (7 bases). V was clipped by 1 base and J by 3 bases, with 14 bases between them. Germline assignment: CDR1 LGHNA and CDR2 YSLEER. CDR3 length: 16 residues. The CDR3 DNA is TGCGCCAGCAGCCAAGGGAGGGGGGGATTGACAGATACGCAGTATTTT. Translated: CASSQGRGGLTDTQYF.

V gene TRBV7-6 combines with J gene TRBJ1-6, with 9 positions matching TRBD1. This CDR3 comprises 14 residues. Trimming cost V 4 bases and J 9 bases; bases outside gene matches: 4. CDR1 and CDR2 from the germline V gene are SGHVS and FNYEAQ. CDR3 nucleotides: TGTGCCAGCAGCTACAGGGGGCGGTTTTCACCCCTCCACTTT. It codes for CASSYRGRFSPLHF.

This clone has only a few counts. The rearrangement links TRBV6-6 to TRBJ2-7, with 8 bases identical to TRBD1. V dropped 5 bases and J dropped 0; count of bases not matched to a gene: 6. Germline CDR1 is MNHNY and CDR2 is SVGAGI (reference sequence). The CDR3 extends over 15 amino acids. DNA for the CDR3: TGTGCCAGCAGTCGCCGGGACAGGAGCTCCTACGAGCAGTACTTC. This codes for CASSRRDRSSYEQYF.

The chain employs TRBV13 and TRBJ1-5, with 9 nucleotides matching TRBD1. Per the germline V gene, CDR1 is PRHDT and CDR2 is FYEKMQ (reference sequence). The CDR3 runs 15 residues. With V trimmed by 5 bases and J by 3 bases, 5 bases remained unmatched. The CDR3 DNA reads TGTGCCAGCAGCCCGGGGACAGGGACCAATCAGCCCCAGCATTTT. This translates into CASSPGTGTNQPQHF.